A single sample is the source of the 29 T cell receptor beta chains below, sequenced in a study of blood T cell repertoires in COVID-19. Measured with immunoSEQ multiplex PCR; TCRdb has only the in-frame clones, and not every one. Among some 220,000 clones listed, around four fifths were seen once. The specimen sequenced was peripheral blood. These receptors were obtained from a woman aged 55-69 years with active or convalescent COVID-19.

The V gene is TRBV6-5, the J gene TRBJ1-2; TRBD1 matches at 8 bases. Trimming removed 5 bases from V and 5 bases from J; junction bases left unmatched: 10. CDR3 length equals 15 residues. Germline CDR1 and CDR2: MNHEY and SVGAGI. The CDR3 coding sequence is TGTGCCAGCAGTCCCCGGACAGGGCTTGAGTATGGCTACACCTTC. Its translation is CASSPRTGLEYGYTF.

In DNA, the CDR3 is TGCAGCGTTGGGGGAGACACGAGCACAGATACGCAGTATTTT. Its protein is CSVGGDTSTDTQYF. The gene calls are TRBV29-1 and TRBJ2-3; D might be TRBD2 (5 bases). Trimming stripped 4 bases from V and 0 bases from J, with 11 bases between. This CDR3 has 14 residues. Germline V gene sequence: CDR1 SQVTM, CDR2 ANQGSEA.

With respect to this clone: The same CDR3 arises from other DNA sequences in this sample as well. The chain carries TRBV12-3 or TRBV12-4 and TRBJ1-2; D is undetermined. The CDR3 length is 12 residues. The V end lost 3 bases, the J end lost 6 bases, and 8 bases lay between the germline ends. The CDR3 spells CASSLRQNGYTF. The CDR3 DNA follows: TGTGCCAGCAGTTTGAGGCAGAATGGCTACACCTTC.

V usage is TRBV6-5 and J usage is TRBJ2-7, with a tentative D call TRBD2 (6 bases). Germline CDR1 and CDR2: MNHEY and SVGAGI. With 11 bases removed from V and 5 bases from J, the gap between germline ends came to 22 bases. The CDR3 spans 14 residues. This CDR3 reads CAAPGGRFRDEQYV. As DNA, the CDR3 is TGTGCCGCCCCCGGGGGACGGTTTCGGGACGAGCAGTACGTC.

This sequence joins TRBV7-9 and TRBJ1-1; maybe TRBD1 (5 bases). This CDR3 is built from 12 residues. Germline-derived CDR1 and CDR2 are SEHNR and FQNEAQ (reference sequence). Trimming shortened V by 5 bases and J by 7 bases, and 11 bases separated the two germline ends. The CDR3 sequence is CASSPQGSEAFF. CDR3 DNA sequence: TGTGCCAGCAGCCCTCAGGGAAGTGAAGCTTTCTTT.

V is TRBV3-1 (or the pseudogene TRBV3-2) and J is TRBJ1-1; D is undetermined. The germline CDR1 and CDR2 sequences are LGHDT and YNNKEL (reference sequence). This CDR3 contains 15 residues. The V end was cut by 2 bases, the J end by 0 bases, with 10 bases between. Here the CDR3 DNA reads TGTGCCAGCAGCCAAAGTGGAGGGTTGAACACTGAAGCTTTCTTT. Amino acid sequence: CASSQSGGLNTEAFF.

The genes are TRBV19 and TRBJ1-2; D ambiguous. CDR3 length: 16 residues. Germline V lookup: CDR1 LNHDA, CDR2 SQIVND (reference sequence). V was shortened by 3 bases and J by 1 base, with 15 bases between the two germline ends. CDR3 in amino acids: CASSIKSVSSNYGYTF. Written as DNA, the CDR3 is TGTGCCAGTAGTATTAAGTCCGTCTCGAGTAACTATGGCTACACCTTC.

The V gene is TRBV4-1, the J gene TRBJ1-1, with D unresolved. The V gene's germline CDR1 is MGHRA and CDR2 YSYEKL. Deletions cut 4 bases from V and 3 bases from J, with 9 bases between. The CDR3 contains 13 residues. CDR3 nucleotide sequence: TGCGCCAGCAGCCTTCAAGAGGACACTGAAGCTTTCTTT. Protein product: CASSLQEDTEAFF.

V is TRBV2 and J is TRBJ1-4, with a possible D match to TRBD1 (6 bases). The germline V gene has CDR1 SNHLY and CDR2 FYNNEI. This CDR3 comprises 14 residues. Trimming took 7 bases from V and 10 from J, leaving 19 bases between them. The CDR3 region is CASTEGGQSRKLFF. For the CDR3, the DNA is TGTGCCAGCACCGAAGGAGGACAGTCCAGAAAACTGTTTTTT.

The chain uses TRBV7-9 and TRBJ2-3; 9 bases agree with TRBD2. After removal of 1 base from V and 4 bases from J, the junction contained 6 bases not matched to a gene. CDR1 is SEHNR, CDR2 FQNEAQ, per germline (reference sequence). CDR3 size: 16 residues. The CDR3 nucleotides are TGTGCCAGCAGCTTAGGTGCTAGCGGGGTATCAGATACGCAGTATTTT. It encodes CASSLGASGVSDTQYF.

This clone was observed a single time. V and J are TRBV30 and TRBJ2-7; no definite D call. This CDR3 has 12 residues. Germline V lookup: CDR1 GTSNPN, CDR2 SVGIG (reference sequence). Trimming stripped 3 bases from V and 6 bases from J, with 12 bases between. DNA for the CDR3: TGTGCCTGGAGCAGCCACCCGGGCGAGCAGTACTTC. Amino acids: CAWSSHPGEQYF.

A single count supports this clone. The chain couples TRBV27 to TRBJ2-4; 8 bases fit TRBD1. The length of the CDR3 is 15 residues. The germline V gene encodes CDR1 MNHEY and CDR2 SMNVEV (reference sequence). V trimming: 0 bases; J trimming: 7 bases; junction bases outside the gene matches: 5. The CDR3 is CASSLSQGAFNIQYF. The CDR3 region has the DNA TGTGCCAGCAGTTTATCCCAGGGGGCGTTCAACATTCAGTACTTC.

This chain connects TRBV6-1 to TRBJ2-1, with 7 nucleotides matching TRBD1. Germline values: CDR1 MNHNS, CDR2 SASEGT. Losses at the gene ends were 2 bases for V and 9 bases for J; bases not matched to a gene: 4. The CDR3 loop spans 13 amino acids. DNA for the CDR3: TGTGCCAGCAGTGAATTTGAGGGGGCTGAGCAGTTCTTC. Protein: CASSEFEGAEQFF.

This sequence joins TRBV18 and TRBJ2-1; tentative D call: TRBD1 (5 bases). Germline lookup yields CDR1 KGHSH and CDR2 LQKENI. V lost 1 base to trimming and J lost 8 bases, with 15 bases between them. This CDR3 region has 15 residues. CDR3 coding DNA: TGTGCCAGCTCACCACGACTCGGCAGGGCGCATGAGCAGTTCTTC. Its protein is CASSPRLGRAHEQFF.

This clone was counted only a few times. CDR3 DNA sequence: TGTGCCAGTAGTTTCGGGACAGGGCACACTGAAGCTTTCTTT. This codes for CASSFGTGHTEAFF. The chain combines TRBV19 with TRBJ1-1, with 9 bases aligning to TRBD1. The germline V gene encodes CDR1 LNHDA and CDR2 SQIVND (reference sequence). This CDR3 has 14 residues. Trimming at V came to 5 bases and at J to 3 bases, leaving 4 bases not matched to a gene.

This clone was observed a single time. The rearrangement uses TRBV4-1 and TRBJ2-3, with a possible D match to TRBD2 (5 bases). The germline V gene has CDR1 MGHRA and CDR2 YSYEKL. V was clipped by 0 bases and J by 0 bases, with 10 bases between them. The CDR3 contains 16 residues. The CDR3 reads CASSQESDYSTDTQYF. The CDR3 bases are TGCGCCAGCAGCCAAGAGTCCGACTATAGCACAGATACGCAGTATTTT.

The chain joins TRBV6-5 to TRBJ1-1, with D perhaps matching TRBD1 (5 bases). The V end was cut by 8 bases, the J end by 4 bases, with 11 bases between. Germline CDR1 is MNHEY and CDR2 is SVGAGI. There are 12 residues in the CDR3. The CDR3 region has the DNA TGTGCCAGCGGGAACAGGTTCACTGAAGCTTTCTTT. As protein: CASGNRFTEAFF.

This chain links TRBV7-9 with TRBJ1-1, with 10 bases lining up with TRBD1. CDR3 length: 15 amino acids. CDR1 and CDR2 (germline): SEHNR, FQNEAQ (reference sequence). After removal of 3 bases from V and 6 bases from J, the junction contained 7 bases not matched to a gene. The CDR3 sequence: CASSLRQGAGAEAFF. The CDR3 bases are TGTGCCAGCAGCTTGAGACAGGGGGCAGGGGCTGAAGCTTTCTTT.

This CDR3 is CASSLSPVSSGDYNEQFF. The CDR3 DNA is TGTGCCAGCAGTTTATCCCCTGTGTCTAGCGGTGATTACAATGAGCAGTTCTTC. The chain carries TRBV27 and TRBJ2-1; 7 bases are shared with TRBD2. The ends lost 0 bases at V and 4 bases at J; junction bases unmatched: 12. This CDR3 has 18 residues. CDR1 is MNHEY, CDR2 SMNVEV, per germline (reference sequence).

This clone was observed a handful of times. The genes are TRBV7-9 and TRBJ2-3, with 12 bases that match TRBD2. The CDR3 loop spans 19 amino acids. The germline gives CDR1 SEHNR, CDR2 FQNEAQ (reference sequence). Trimming cost V 1 base and J 0 bases; bases outside gene matches: 8. CDR3 DNA sequence: TGTGCCAGCAGCTTAGGCGCTGGACTAGCGGGGACTAGCACAGATACGCAGTATTTT. It specifies CASSLGAGLAGTSTDTQYF. Based on the CDR3 plus reference TRBV7-9 and TRBJ2-3, the full variable domain is DTGVSQNPRHKITKRGQNVTFRCDPISEHNRLYWYRQTLGQGPEFLTYFQNEAQLEKSRLLSDRFSAERPKGSFSTLEIQRTEQGDSAMYLCASSLGAGLAGTSTDTQYFGPGTRLTVL.

V is TRBV6-1 and J is TRBJ2-4, with no clear D. V gave up 0 bases and J gave up 1 base, with 10 bases separating them. CDR1 MNHNS and CDR2 SASEGT come from the germline V gene. CDR3 length equals 16 residues. The CDR3 loop is CASSEARQAAKNIQYF. The CDR3 region has the DNA TGTGCCAGCAGTGAAGCCCGCCAGGCGGCCAAAAACATTCAGTACTTC.

This sequence joins TRBV20-1 and TRBJ2-7, with a possible D match to TRBD1 (5 bases). The germline V gene has CDR1 DFQATT and CDR2 SNEGSKA (reference sequence). The CDR3 loop spans 11 amino acids. V lost 3 bases to trimming and J lost 6 bases, with 9 bases between them. CDR3 DNA sequence: TGCAGTGCTAGTGGAAGGGGCGAGCAGTACGTC. Amino acid sequence: CSASGRGEQYV.

The chain is built from TRBV5-4 and TRBJ1-1; D unclear. Germline V gives CDR1 SGHNT, CDR2 YYREEE (reference sequence). This CDR3 is built from 11 residues. Trimming pared 4 bases from V and 6 bases from J, leaving 7 bases between. CDR3: CASSQDSEAFF. CDR3 nucleotide sequence: TGTGCCAGCAGCCAAGACTCTGAAGCTTTCTTT.

V and J are TRBV28 and TRBJ2-6; D call uncertain. Trimming took off 10 bases at V and 0 bases at J, with 13 bases between the two ends. This CDR3 is built from 15 residues. The germline V gene has CDR1 MDHEN and CDR2 SYDVKM. The CDR3 DNA reads as TGTGCCACGGCGGCATCAGACTCTGGGGCCAACGTCCTGACTTTC. It is translated as CATAASDSGANVLTF.

The gene calls are TRBV5-6 and TRBJ2-3, with D tentatively TRBD1 (5 bases). Germline CDR1 reads SGHDT; CDR2 reads YYEEEE. The CDR3 sequence is 16 residues long. Trimming left V 4 bases short and J 1 base short, with 16 bases between. The CDR3 reads CASSTTGYSGTDTQYF. In nucleotides, the CDR3 is TGTGCCAGCAGCACTACAGGATACTCCGGCACAGATACGCAGTATTTT.

This clone came up once. The gene calls are TRBV5-6 and TRBJ1-5; a possible D gene is TRBD1 (5 bases). The CDR3 sequence is 15 residues long. The germline V and J ends were trimmed by 2 bases and 5 bases, with 14 bases remaining between them. Germline V gene data show CDR1 as SGHDT and CDR2 as YYEEEE. As DNA, the CDR3 is TGTGCCAGCAGCTTAACAGGTGCTTGGGATCAGCCCCAGCATTTT. It specifies CASSLTGAWDQPQHF.

This clone was detected a few times. The chain is built from TRBV5-5 and TRBJ2-7; 9 positions match TRBD1. Germline CDR1 SGHKS, CDR2 YYEKEE (reference sequence). V shed 2 bases and J 3 bases; nucleotides not matched to a gene: 3. The CDR3 extends over 14 amino acids. The CDR3 DNA follows: TGTGCCAGCAGCTTTTCGACAGGGGGCTACGAGCAGTACGTC. It codes for CASSFSTGGYEQYV.

The V and J genes are TRBV7-9 and TRBJ1-1, with TRBD1 matching 9 bases. The CDR3 extends over 15 amino acids. Germline CDR1 is SEHNR and CDR2 is FQNEAQ (reference sequence). V lost 5 bases and J lost 4; bases outside the gene matches: 8. The CDR3 DNA reads TGTGCCAGCAGCAGGGGGACAGGGACGGTCACTGAAGCTTTCTTT. This translates into CASSRGTGTVTEAFF.

This clone has just a few counts. The chain is built from TRBV27 and TRBJ2-1; 15 bases are shared with TRBD2. CDR3 length: 16 amino acids. Germline CDR1 is MNHEY and CDR2 is SMNVEV (reference sequence). The junction had 7 bases not matched to a gene; V was cut back by 4 bases and J by 9 bases. CDR3 DNA sequence: TGTGCCAGCAGTTCCGGACTAGCGGGGGGGACTGGTGAGCAGTTCTTC. This encodes CASSSGLAGGTGEQFF.